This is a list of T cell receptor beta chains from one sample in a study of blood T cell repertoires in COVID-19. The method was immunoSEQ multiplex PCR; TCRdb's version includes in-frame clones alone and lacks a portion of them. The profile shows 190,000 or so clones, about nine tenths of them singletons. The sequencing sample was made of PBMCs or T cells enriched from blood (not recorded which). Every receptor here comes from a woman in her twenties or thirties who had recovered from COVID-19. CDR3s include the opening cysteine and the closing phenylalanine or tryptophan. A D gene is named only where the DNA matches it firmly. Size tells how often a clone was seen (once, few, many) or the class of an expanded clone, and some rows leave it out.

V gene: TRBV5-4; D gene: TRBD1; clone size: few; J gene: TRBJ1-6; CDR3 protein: CASSLDGGGASYNSPLHF; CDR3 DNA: TGTGCCAGCAGCTTGGATGGAGGGGGCGCTTCCTATAATTCACCCCTCCACTTT
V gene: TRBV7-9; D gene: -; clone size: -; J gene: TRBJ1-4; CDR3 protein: CASSFGQENEKLFF; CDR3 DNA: TGTGCCAGCAGCTTCGGTCAGGAAAATGAAAAACTGTTTTTT
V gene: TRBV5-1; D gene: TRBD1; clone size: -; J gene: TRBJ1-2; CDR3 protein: CASSSGTGSYGYTF; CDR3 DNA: TGCGCCAGCAGCTCTGGGACAGGGAGCTATGGCTACACCTTC
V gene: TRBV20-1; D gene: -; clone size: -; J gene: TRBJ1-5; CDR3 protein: CSASIGSGSNQPQHF; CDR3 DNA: TGCAGTGCTAGTATTGGGTCAGGTAGCAATCAGCCCCAGCATTTT
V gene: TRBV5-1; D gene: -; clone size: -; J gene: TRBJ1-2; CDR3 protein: CASSQAQRAANYGYTF; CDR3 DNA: TGCGCCAGCAGCCAAGCCCAAAGAGCGGCTAACTATGGCTACACCTTC
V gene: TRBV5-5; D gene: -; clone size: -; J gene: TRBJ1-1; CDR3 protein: CASSLGYRPNTEAFF; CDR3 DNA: TGTGCCAGCAGCTTGGGGTACAGGCCGAACACTGAAGCTTTCTTT
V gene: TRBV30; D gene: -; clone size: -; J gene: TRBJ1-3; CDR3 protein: CAWSVLGAFSGNTIYF; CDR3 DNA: TGTGCCTGGAGTGTACTAGGTGCTTTCTCTGGAAACACCATATATTTT
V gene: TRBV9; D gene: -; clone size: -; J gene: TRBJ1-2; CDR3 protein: CASSEGSKPEGYTF; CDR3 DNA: TGTGCCAGCAGCGAGGGGTCAAAGCCGGAAGGCTACACCTTC
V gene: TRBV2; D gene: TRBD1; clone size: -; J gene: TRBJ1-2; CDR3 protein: CASSEWDRGGSNGYTF; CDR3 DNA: TGTGCCAGCAGTGAATGGGACAGGGGCGGCTCGAATGGCTACACCTTC
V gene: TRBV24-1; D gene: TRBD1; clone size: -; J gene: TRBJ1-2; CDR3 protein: CATSDRRPTDRGLYGYTF; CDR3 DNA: TGTGCCACCAGTGACCGCCGGCCCACGGACAGGGGCCTCTATGGCTACACCTTC
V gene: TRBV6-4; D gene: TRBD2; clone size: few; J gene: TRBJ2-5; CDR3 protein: CASSDDGASGLQETQYF; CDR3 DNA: TGTGCCAGCAGTGACGACGGGGCTAGCGGCTTACAAGAGACCCAGTACTTC
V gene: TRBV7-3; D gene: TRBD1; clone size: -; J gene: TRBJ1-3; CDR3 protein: CASSELTGSGNTIYF; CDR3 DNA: TGTGCCAGCAGCGAATTGACAGGGTCTGGAAACACCATATATTTT
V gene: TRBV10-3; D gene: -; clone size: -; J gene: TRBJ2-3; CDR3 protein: CAISWGGQTDTQYF; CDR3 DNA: TGTGCCATCAGTTGGGGGGGCCAGACAGATACGCAGTATTTT
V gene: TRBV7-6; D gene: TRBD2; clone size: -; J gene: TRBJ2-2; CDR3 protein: CASSPQQRGLLTGELFF; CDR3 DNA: TGTGCCAGCAGCCCTCAACAGCGGGGGCTTCTCACCGGGGAGCTGTTTTTT
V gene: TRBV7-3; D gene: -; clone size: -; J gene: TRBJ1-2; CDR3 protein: CASSPREGSRDYGYTF; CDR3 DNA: TGTGCCAGCAGCCCCCGGGAGGGATCAAGGGACTATGGCTACACCTTC
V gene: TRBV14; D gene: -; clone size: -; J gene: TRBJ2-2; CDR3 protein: CASNAGAGVIGELFF; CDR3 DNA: TGTGCCAGCAATGCGGGGGCGGGAGTGATCGGGGAGCTGTTTTTT
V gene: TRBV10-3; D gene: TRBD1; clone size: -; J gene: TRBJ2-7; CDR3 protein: CAIRSGTGGPEGSYEQYF; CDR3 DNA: TGTGCCATCAGATCCGGGACAGGGGGCCCCGAGGGGTCCTACGAGCAGTACTTC
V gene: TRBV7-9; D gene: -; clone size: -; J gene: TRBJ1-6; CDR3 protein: CASSSGAGVNSPLHF; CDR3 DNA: TGTGCCAGCAGCTCAGGGGCAGGGGTTAATTCACCCCTCCACTTT
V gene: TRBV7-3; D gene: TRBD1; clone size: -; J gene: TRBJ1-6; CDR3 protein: CASSRGTGSNSPLHF; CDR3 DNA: TGTGCCAGCAGCCGCGGGACAGGGAGTAATTCACCCCTCCACTTT
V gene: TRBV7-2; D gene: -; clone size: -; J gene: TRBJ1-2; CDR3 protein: CASSLAREQPDGYTF; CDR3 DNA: TGTGCCAGCAGCTTAGCGCGCGAACAGCCGGATGGCTACACCTTC
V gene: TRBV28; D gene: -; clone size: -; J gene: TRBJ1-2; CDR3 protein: CASSRRGTNYGYTF; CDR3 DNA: TGTGCCAGCAGCCGGAGAGGGACTAACTATGGCTACACCTTC
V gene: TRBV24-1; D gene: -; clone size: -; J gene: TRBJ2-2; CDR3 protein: CATSDPTAANTGELFF; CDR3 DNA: TGTGCCACCAGTGATCCGACAGCCGCGAACACCGGGGAGCTGTTTTTT
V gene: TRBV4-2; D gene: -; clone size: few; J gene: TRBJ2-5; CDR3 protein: CASSQGRDSQETQYF; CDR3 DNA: TGTGCCAGCAGCCAAGGTCGGGATAGCCAAGAGACCCAGTACTTC
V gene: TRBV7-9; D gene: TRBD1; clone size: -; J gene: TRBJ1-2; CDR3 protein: CASSLRTGGAETYGYTF; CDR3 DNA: TGTGCCAGCAGCTTAAGGACAGGGGGCGCGGAGACCTATGGCTACACCTTC
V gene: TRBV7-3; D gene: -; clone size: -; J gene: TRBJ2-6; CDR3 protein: CASRPGSGANVLTF; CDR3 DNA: TGTGCCAGCAGACCGGGCTCTGGGGCCAACGTCCTGACTTTC
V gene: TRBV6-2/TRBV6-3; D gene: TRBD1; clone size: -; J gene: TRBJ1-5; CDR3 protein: CASSYSGGSLNSNQPQHF; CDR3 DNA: TGTGCCAGCAGTTACTCAGGGGGCTCGCTGAATAGCAATCAGCCCCAGCATTTT
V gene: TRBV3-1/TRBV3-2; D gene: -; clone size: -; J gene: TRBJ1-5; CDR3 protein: CASSQDAVSNQPQHF; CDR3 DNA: TGTGCCAGCAGCCAAGATGCGGTTAGCAATCAGCCCCAGCATTTT
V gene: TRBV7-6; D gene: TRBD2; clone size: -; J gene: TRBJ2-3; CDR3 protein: CASSLTILAGGRTDTQYF; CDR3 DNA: TGTGCCAGCAGCCTAACAATACTAGCGGGGGGCCGCACAGATACGCAGTATTTT